Below, 8 T cell receptor beta chains from the same sample are listed, as sequenced in a study of regulatory T cells in long-lasting Graves disease. With iRepertoire HTBI primers and Arm-PCR of CDR3 regions, TCR beta libraries were built. TCRdb independently ran MiXCR on the multiplex PCR reads; one entry per CDR3 protein. The sample records 200,000 to 300,000 distinct CDR3 sequences, 20% to 25% being singletons. The sample's time point: newly diagnosed GD, antithyroid drugs for less than 3 months. The TCR library was prepared using RNA isolated from PBMCs. The sequencing used peripheral blood mononuclear cells (PBMCs), collected at new diagnosis, from a patient treated with antithyroid drugs. These receptors were taken from a female donor with Graves disease.

This clonotype has a count of ten or more. The chain combines TRBV5-1 with TRBJ2-3, with 7 bases lining up with TRBD2. The CDR3 runs 15 residues. Germline V CDR1 and CDR2: SGHRS, YFSETQ. J lost 1 base, V lost 2 bases, and 4 bases had no gene match. The CDR3 DNA reads as TGCGCCAGCAGCTTAGCGGGGTGGGGCACAGATACGCAGTATTTT. This encodes CASSLAGWGTDTQYF.

On this clonotype itself: One end of the junction does not line up with germline, which may come from a read error. The rearrangement joins TRBV5-1 to TRBJ1-5; D uncertain. Germline CDR1 reads SGHRS; CDR2 reads YFSETQ. The CDR3 totals 14 residues. The CDR3 spells CASSLDPGNQLQHF. CDR3 coding DNA: TGCGCCAGCAGCTTGGACCCGGGCAATCAGCTCCAGCATTTT.

This sequence joins TRBV5-4 and TRBJ2-1, with TRBD2 matching over 10 bases. Germline trimming cut 4 bases from V and 4 bases from J; bases unmatched to any gene: 14. This CDR3 spans 18 amino acids. From germline, CDR1 is SGHNT and CDR2 YYREEE (reference sequence). The CDR3 DNA follows: TGTGCCAGCAGCCGTGAGGTAACGTCTAGCGGGGGTTACAATGAGCAGTTCTTC. This encodes CASSREVTSSGGYNEQFF.

The table lists this clonotype with many counts. The chain recombines TRBV20-1 with TRBJ1-6; D is undetermined. Germline CDR1 reads DFQATT; CDR2 reads SNEGSKA (reference sequence). The V end was cut by 8 bases, the J end by 5 bases, with 22 bases between. The CDR3 has 16 amino acids. The CDR3 nucleotides read TGCAGTTGCAAGGCGTGGGTTACCACCGATAATTCACCCCTCCACTTT. Translating gives CSCKAWVTTDNSPLHF.

This clonotype was detected ten times or more. This chain joins TRBV30 and TRBJ1-5; no reliable D call. V dropped 0 bases and J dropped 3 bases, with 6 bases sitting between them. The CDR3 runs 13 residues. Germline CDR1 and CDR2: GTSNPN and SVGIG (reference sequence). The CDR3 loop is CAWSVRSNQPQHF. The CDR3 nucleotides are TGTGCCTGGAGTGTAAGGTCCAATCAGCCCCAGCATTTT.

This clonotype was observed a few times. J is TRBJ2-2 and V is TRBV20-1, with D unclear. In germline, CDR1 is DFQATT, CDR2 SNEGSKA (reference sequence). The V end lost 0 bases, the J end lost 0 bases, and 11 bases lay between the germline ends. The CDR3 has 16 amino acids. The CDR3 protein is CSARDYRAANTGELFF. The DNA of the CDR3 is TGCAGTGCTAGAGATTATAGGGCCGCGAACACCGGGGAGCTGTTTTTT.

This clonotype occurred a few times. The rearrangement links TRBV15 to TRBJ1-5; tentative D call: TRBD1 (5 bases). This CDR3 has 14 amino acids. Germline V gene data show CDR1 as LNHNV and CDR2 as YYDKDF (reference sequence). V dropped 0 bases and J dropped 3 bases, with 6 bases sitting between them. CDR3 protein: CATSRDGANQPQHF. For the CDR3, the DNA is TGTGCCACCAGCAGAGACGGGGCCAATCAGCCCCAGCATTTT.

This clonotype was seen ten or more times. The chain is built from TRBV10-2 and TRBJ2-3; the match to TRBD2 covers 7 bases. Trimming cost V 7 bases and J 1 base; bases outside gene matches: 5. The CDR3 consists of 14 residues. Germline loops: CDR1 WSHSY, CDR2 SAAADI. CDR3 in DNA: TGCGCCAGCACGTGGGCGGGAGGCACAGATACGCAGTATTTT. This translates into CASTWAGGTDTQYF.